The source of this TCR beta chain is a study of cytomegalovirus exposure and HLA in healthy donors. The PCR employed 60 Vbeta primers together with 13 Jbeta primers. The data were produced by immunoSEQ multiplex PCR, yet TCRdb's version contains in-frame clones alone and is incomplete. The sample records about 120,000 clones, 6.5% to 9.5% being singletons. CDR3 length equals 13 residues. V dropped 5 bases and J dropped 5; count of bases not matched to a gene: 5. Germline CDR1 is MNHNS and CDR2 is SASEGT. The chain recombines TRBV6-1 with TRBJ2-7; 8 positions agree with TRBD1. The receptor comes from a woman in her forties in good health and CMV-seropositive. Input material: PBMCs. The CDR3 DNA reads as TGTGCCAGCAGTCCAGGGGGCATGAACGAGCAGTACTTC. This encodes CASSPGGMNEQYF.